The 10 T cell receptor beta chains below were found in one sample sequenced in a study of identical twins. From the 5' RACE reads, TCRdb called clonotypes with MiXCR, one entry per CDR3 protein. The sample yields roughly 480,000 distinct CDR3 sequences, 24% seen once. These same data were also listed under a study on T cells expressing NK-cell markers.

Sequencing input: CD4+ T cells sorted from blood. These receptors originate from a woman aged 18-29 years in good health.

CDR3 bases: TGTGCCAGCAGTTTACGACAGGGTTACTATGGCTACACCTTC. Protein product: CASSLRQGYYGYTF. The rearrangement links TRBV27 to TRBJ1-2; TRBD1 aligns across 7 bases. The germline V gene encodes CDR1 MNHEY and CDR2 SMNVEV (reference sequence). CDR3 length equals 14 residues. J was trimmed by 3 bases and V by 2 bases; bases with no gene match: 3.

This clonotype was observed a few times. The chain recombines TRBV4-2 with TRBJ2-6; D gene uncertain. The CDR3 spans 17 residues. Germline CDR1 LGHNA, CDR2 YNFKEQ. Trimming took off 0 bases at V and 0 bases at J, with 9 bases between the two ends. CDR3 sequence reads: CASSQEHTASGANVLTF. CDR3 nucleotides: TGTGCCAGCAGCCAAGAGCACACAGCCTCTGGGGCCAACGTCCTGACTTTC.

This clonotype has a handful of counts. This chain joins TRBV5-1 and TRBJ2-7; D remains ambiguous. This CDR3 is built from 15 residues. Between the trimmed V and J ends, which lost 0 bases and 6 bases, there was a span of 16 bases. Germline CDR1 SGHRS, CDR2 YFSETQ. The CDR3 protein is CASSLARGQIFEQYF. The CDR3, as DNA: TGCGCCAGCAGCTTGGCTCGCGGCCAGATCTTCGAGCAGTACTTC. Based on the CDR3 plus reference TRBV5-1 and TRBJ2-7, the full variable domain is KAGVTQTPRYLIKTRGQQVTLSCSPISGHRSVSWYQQTPGQGLQFLFEYFSETQRNKGNFPGRFSGRQFSNSRSEMNVSTLELGDSALYLCASSLARGQIFEQYFGPGTRLTVT.

This sequence joins TRBV6-1 and TRBJ2-7, with 7 bases matching TRBD2. CDR1 MNHNS and CDR2 SASEGT come from the germline V gene. The CDR3 runs 13 residues. V dropped 6 bases and J dropped 3; count of bases not matched to a gene: 5. The CDR3 here is CASSKRDRYEQYF. In DNA form, the CDR3 reads TGTGCCAGCAGCAAGCGGGACCGCTACGAGCAGTACTTC.

This clonotype was seen repeatedly, ten times or more. The chain is built from TRBV7-2 and TRBJ2-3, with D hard to call. The V end lost 5 bases, the J end lost 2 bases, and 8 bases lay between the germline ends. The CDR3 is made up of 13 amino acids. Germline V gene data show CDR1 as SGHTA and CDR2 as FQGNSA. The CDR3 nucleotides read TGTGCCAGCAGCCCCGGTGCCACAGATACGCAGTATTTT. Its protein is CASSPGATDTQYF.

The chain uses TRBV9 and TRBJ1-1; D is undetermined. V was pared by 0 bases and J by 7 bases, with 10 bases between. This CDR3 has 13 residues. Looked up from germline, CDR1 is SGDLS and CDR2 is YYNGEE. The CDR3 spells CASSVDFAGEAFF. CDR3 nucleotides: TGTGCCAGCAGCGTAGATTTTGCGGGTGAAGCTTTCTTT.

The chain recombines TRBV4-2 with TRBJ2-7; TRBD2 matches at 13 bases. Trimming removed 3 bases from V and 6 bases from J; junction bases left unmatched: 8. This CDR3 spans 16 amino acids. CDR1 is LGHNA and CDR2 is YNFKEQ in the germline V gene. CDR3 in DNA: TGTGCCAGCAGCCACGGACTAGCGGGGGCCCCTGTCGAGCAGTACTTC. It yields the protein CASSHGLAGAPVEQYF.

This clonotype has a handful of counts. The gene calls are TRBV7-9 and TRBJ2-5; D might be TRBD1 (5 bases). The germline V and J ends were trimmed by 3 bases and 2 bases, with 7 bases remaining between them. Germline V gene sequence: CDR1 SEHNR, CDR2 FQNEAQ (reference sequence). This CDR3 comprises 13 residues. CDR3 in DNA: TGTGCCAGCAGCTTCCCAGGGCAAGAGACCCAGTACTTC. This translates into CASSFPGQETQYF.

This chain connects TRBV9 to TRBJ1-2, with 11 bases fitting TRBD1. The ends lost 2 bases at V and 4 bases at J; junction bases unmatched: 4. CDR3 length: 15 amino acids. Per the germline V gene, CDR1 is SGDLS and CDR2 is YYNGEE. CDR3 amino acids: CASSVRDRGSYGYTF. CDR3 DNA: TGTGCCAGCAGCGTCCGGGACAGGGGGTCCTATGGCTACACCTTC.

This clonotype came up many times. The gene calls are TRBV6-5 and TRBJ1-6; D may be TRBD1 (5 bases). The CDR3 runs 18 residues. Germline V gene sequence: CDR1 MNHEY, CDR2 SVGAGI. V shed 2 bases and J shed 7 bases, with 21 bases lying between them. In DNA, the CDR3 is TGTGCCAGCAGTTACACGGGATCGGCAGGTGGGGGGAATTCACCCCTCCACTTT. Translating it yields CASSYTGSAGGGNSPLHF.